This TCR beta chain was sequenced during a study of CD8 T cells in Susac syndrome. Sequencing of TCR beta covered CD8+ and CD4+ T cells obtained from blood. The germline CDR1 and CDR2 sequences are SGDLS and YYNGEE. This CDR3 spans 15 amino acids. The V and J ends lost 0 bases and 5 bases respectively, with 15 bases between them. With random hexamers, reverse transcription was performed on roughly 0.45 to 1 ug of RNA. Amplification of TCR beta CDR3 spanned 54 Vbeta and 13 Jbeta via immunoSEQ multiplex PCR. MiXCR was run by TCRdb on the immunoSEQ multiplex PCR reads, yielding one entry per CDR3 protein. This sample has about 47,000 distinct CDR3 sequences; around 92% occur once, and the top ten carry around 0.41%.

The sequence was obtained from a human donor in good health. The chain couples TRBV9 to TRBJ2-7; D unclear. Sequencing used CD8+ T cells from PBMCs. As DNA, the CDR3 is TGTGCCAGCAGCGTAGCCACGTCCGGGTCCAACGAGCAGTACTTC. This sequence encodes CASSVATSGSNEQYF.